This TCR beta chain came from a study of control samples from healthy donors and cancer patients. Repertoires were generated with immunoSEQ multiplex PCR, while TCRdb's copy carries only in-frame clones and drops some. The profile shows tens of thousands of clones, around 86% of them singletons. This receptor was taken from a woman in her 50s with colorectal cancer. Sequencing was done on a sample of PBMCs.

In DNA, the CDR3 is TGCGCCAGCAGCCAGAATACAGGGGGCTCTCAGCCCCAGCATTTT. Its protein is CASSQNTGGSQPQHF. The chain has TRBV4-3 and TRBJ1-5, with TRBD1 matching 9 bases. The CDR3 extends over 15 amino acids. CDR1 LGHNA and CDR2 YSLEER come from the germline V gene. After removal of 3 bases from V and 6 bases from J, the junction contained 6 bases not matched to a gene.